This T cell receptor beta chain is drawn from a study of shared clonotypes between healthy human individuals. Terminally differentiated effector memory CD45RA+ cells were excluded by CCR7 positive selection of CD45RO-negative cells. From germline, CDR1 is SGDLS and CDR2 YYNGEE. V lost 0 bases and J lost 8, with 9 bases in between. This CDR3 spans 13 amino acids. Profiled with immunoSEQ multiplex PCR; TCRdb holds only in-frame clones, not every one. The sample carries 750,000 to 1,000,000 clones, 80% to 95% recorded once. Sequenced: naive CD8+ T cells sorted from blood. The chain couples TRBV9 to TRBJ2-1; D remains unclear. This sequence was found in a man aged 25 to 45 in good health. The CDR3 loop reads CASSVVSADEQFF. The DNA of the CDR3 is TGTGCCAGCAGCGTAGTCAGCGCCGATGAGCAGTTCTTC.